Presented here are 15 T cell receptor beta chains from one specimen sequenced in a study of neurological immune-mediated disorders (dated by TCRdb to the late 2010s). The library was generated by 5' RACE. Sequencing instrument: Illumina HiSeq 2500. TCRdb handled the public reads itself, with Q25 trimming in fastp and clone calling in MiXCR, and kept productive beta chains. CDR3 protein sequences are deduplicated, and each keeps its most common genes and DNA. The sample data list around 51,000 distinct CDR3 sequences, and 9.5% to 15% of these were observed just once. Of the sample, roughly 10% is held by the ten largest clones. According to the study, the label for this sample's time point signals: longitudinal time-point 3. Sequencing was carried out using PBMCs. The receptors here all came from a male donor with HTLV-1-associated myelopathy (HAM/TSP).

This clonotype is judged medium-sized. The rearrangement uses TRBV29-1 and TRBJ1-2; D gene unclear. This CDR3 contains 13 residues. Trimming removed 6 bases from V and 8 bases from J, with 19 bases in between. The germline V gene has CDR1 SQVTM and CDR2 ANQGSEA. The chain's CDR3 is CSVSGVPGGGYTF. The CDR3 nucleotides are TGCAGCGTGTCAGGAGTCCCGGGTGGAGGCTACACCTTC.

This clonotype occurred many times. This chain joins TRBV18 and TRBJ2-7; the D is unclear. The CDR3 totals 13 residues. V was shortened by 0 bases and J by 3 bases, with 6 bases between the two germline ends. CDR1 and CDR2 from the germline V gene are KGHSH and LQKENI. The CDR3 DNA is TGTGCCAGCTCACCACCCTCCAACTACGAGCAGTACTTC. Protein: CASSPPSNYEQYF.

As regards this clonotype: The final CDR3 position lacks the conserved phenylalanine or tryptophan, pointing to a likely read error. It is unclear where the CDR3 begins or ends on the DNA, so no DNA is shown, and the CDR3 is as TCRdb lists it. The chain uses TRBV7-6 and TRBJ2-6. Per the germline V gene, CDR1 is SGHVS and CDR2 is FNYEAQ. Inclusive of both ends, the CDR3 amounts to 15 amino acids. The CDR3 region is CASSPTPSGANVLNS.

V is TRBV14 and J is TRBJ1-1; no clear D gene. Germline CDR1 SGHDN, CDR2 FVKESK. The ends were cut back, 1 base at V and 4 bases at J, with 13 bases in the middle. This CDR3 is 15 amino acids long. CDR3 amino acids: CASSQVLGLRTEAFF. The CDR3 DNA is TGTGCCAGCAGCCAAGTCTTGGGCCTACGCACTGAAGCTTTCTTT.

This clonotype was detected ten times or more. The V and J genes are TRBV6-5 and TRBJ2-6, with D perhaps assigned TRBD1 or TRBD2 (5 bases each). The V and J ends lost 2 bases and 0 bases respectively, with 17 bases between them. The germline V gene has CDR1 MNHEY and CDR2 SVGAGI. The CDR3 sequence is 19 residues long. CDR3 protein: CASSYKPGGSSSGANVLTF. CDR3 DNA sequence: TGTGCCAGCAGTTACAAGCCTGGGGGATCGAGCTCTGGGGCCAACGTCCTGACTTTC.

In its sample, this clonotype was seen many times. V is TRBV5-1 and J is TRBJ1-4, with TRBD1 identical over 8 bases. Germline V gene data show CDR1 as SGHRS and CDR2 as YFSETQ. The CDR3 sequence is 15 residues long. V lost 5 bases, J lost 0 bases, and 3 bases stayed unmatched. CDR3 in amino acids: CASSTGGTTNEKLFF. The CDR3 nucleotides read TGCGCCAGCAGTACAGGGGGGACAACTAATGAAAAACTGTTTTTT.

This clonotype was counted many times. The rearrangement links TRBV7-9 to TRBJ2-2; the D is unclear. The CDR3 is 12 amino acids. Germline CDR1 is SEHNR and CDR2 is FQNEAQ (reference sequence). Between the trimmed V and J ends, which lost 2 bases and 4 bases, there was a span of 2 bases. The CDR3: CASSLSTGELFF. The CDR3, as DNA: TGTGCCAGCAGCTTAAGCACCGGGGAGCTGTTTTTT.

Many counts were recorded for this clonotype. The chain couples TRBV7-8 to TRBJ1-3; 9 bases line up with TRBD1. V was clipped by 2 bases and J by 4 bases; unmatched bases: 6. The CDR3 extends over 16 amino acids. Germline assignment: CDR1 SGHVS and CDR2 FQNEAQ. The CDR3 here is CASSLTGTGNGNTIYF. The CDR3 DNA reads as TGTGCCAGCAGCTTAACCGGGACAGGGAACGGAAACACCATATATTTT.

This clonotype was observed many times. V gene TRBV20-1 combines with J gene TRBJ2-3, with 9 nucleotides matching TRBD1. J lost 2 bases, V lost 6 bases, and 6 bases had no gene match. CDR1 is DFQATT and CDR2 is SNEGSKA in the germline V gene (reference sequence). The CDR3 is 14 residues long. Here the CDR3 reads CSARGDRVTDTQYF. The CDR3 nucleotides read TGCAGTGCCAGGGGGGACAGGGTCACAGATACGCAGTATTTT.

This clonotype was picked up many times. The CDR3 here is CASGQSNYGYTF. CDR3 bases: TGTGCCAGCGGACAGAGTAACTATGGCTACACCTTC. The V gene is TRBV5-6, the J gene TRBJ1-2; a weak D match, TRBD1 (6 bases). Germline V CDR1 and CDR2: SGHDT, YYEEEE. Between the trimmed V and J ends, which lost 7 bases and 1 base, there was a span of 8 bases. The CDR3 loop spans 12 amino acids.

This clonotype was counted many times. At one boundary the junction diverges from the germline segment, which might be a read error. The chain joins TRBV7-7 to TRBJ2-7; 8 positions match TRBD2. The V gene's germline CDR1 is SSHAT and CDR2 FNYEAQ (reference sequence). This CDR3 has 13 amino acids. The DNA for the CDR3 is TGTGCTAGCAGCTTAGGCGGGGGGACCGAGCAGTACTTC. Protein: CASSLGGGTEQYF.

This clonotype is medium-sized within its sample. The rearrangement joins TRBV20-1 to TRBJ1-6, with D unclear. The germline gives CDR1 DFQATT, CDR2 SNEGSKA (reference sequence). CDR3 length: 16 amino acids. V was clipped by 0 bases and J by 7 bases, with 16 bases between them. Here the CDR3 reads CSARDRLGKLNSPLHF. Written as DNA, the CDR3 is TGCAGTGCTAGAGACCGGCTAGGGAAGCTGAATTCACCCCTCCACTTT.

The table lists this clonotype with many counts. V gene TRBV29-1 combines with J gene TRBJ2-3; TRBD2 is a possible D gene (7 bases). The V end was cut by 7 bases, the J end by 0 bases, with 11 bases between. Germline CDR1 SQVTM, CDR2 ANQGSEA. This CDR3 is 13 amino acids long. CDR3 DNA sequence: TGCAGCGCTGCGGGGGCTAGCACAGATACGCAGTATTTT. Encoded protein: CSAAGASTDTQYF.

By share, this clonotype counts as medium-sized. The rearrangement links TRBV28 to TRBJ1-2; TRBD1 is a possible D gene (5 bases). V dropped 5 bases and J dropped 8 bases, with 21 bases sitting between them. The CDR3 extends over 15 amino acids. Germline CDR1 MDHEN, CDR2 SYDVKM. Here the CDR3 reads CASSTIRGGGNGYTF. The CDR3 DNA is TGTGCCAGCAGTACCATTCGGGGGGGAGGCAACGGCTACACCTTC.

This clonotype has a count of ten or more. This rearrangement joins TRBV5-1 to TRBJ2-5, with a weak D call TRBD1 (6 bases). From germline, CDR1 is SGHRS and CDR2 YFSETQ. The CDR3 runs to 14 residues. Trimming left V 6 bases short and J 5 bases short, with 17 bases between. The DNA for the CDR3 is TGCGCCAGCACTTTGGCAGGGGCCGGTGAGACCCAGTACTTC. Amino acids: CASTLAGAGETQYF.